The 11 T cell receptor beta chains in this list originate from one sample, sequenced in a study of blood T cell repertoires in COVID-19. Sequencing was performed with immunoSEQ multiplex PCR; in TCRdb, only in-frame clones are kept and a portion is missing. In the table there are hundreds of thousands of clones, roughly 88% of which are singletons. Material for sequencing was peripheral blood. The receptor set was obtained from a woman in her thirties who had recovered from COVID-19.

The gene calls are TRBV25-1 and TRBJ2-3; D is possibly TRBD2 (6 bases). Per the germline V gene, CDR1 is MGHDK and CDR2 is SYGVNS. The CDR3 extends over 15 amino acids. The V gene lost 5 bases and the J gene lost 1 base, with 13 bases spanning the gap. CDR3 coding DNA: TGTGCCAGCAGTCCAGAACGCGGGGGCACAGATACGCAGTATTTT. This translates into CASSPERGGTDTQYF.

The chain combines TRBV7-8 with TRBJ2-7; 15 nucleotides match TRBD2. The CDR3 has 18 residues. V gave up 4 bases and J gave up 3 bases; unmatched junction bases: 10. Germline V gene lookup returns CDR1 SGHVS and CDR2 FQNEAQ. CDR3 protein: CASSSSPGLAGGRYEQYF. The CDR3 DNA reads TGTGCCAGCAGCTCGAGTCCGGGACTAGCGGGGGGCCGCTACGAGCAGTACTTC.

This clone was seen just once. This chain joins TRBV27 and TRBJ2-5; 8 bases align to TRBD2. Germline values: CDR1 MNHEY, CDR2 SMNVEV (reference sequence). The CDR3 is 17 amino acids. V shed 5 bases, J shed 5 bases, and the junction held 16 bases outside the gene matches. The CDR3 is CASSHVPAGTSQETQYF. CDR3 in DNA: TGTGCCAGCAGTCATGTCCCCGCCGGGACTAGTCAGGAGACCCAGTACTTC.

The V call is TRBV10-1, the J call TRBJ2-7, with TRBD2 matching 9 bases. This CDR3 comprises 18 residues. Germline-derived CDR1 and CDR2 are WNHNN and SYGVQD (reference sequence). V lost 9 bases, J lost 1 base, and 19 bases stayed unmatched. The CDR3 region has the DNA TGCGCCAGTTCGAAGCCGGGGGCGGGGGGGCCCGCGTCCTACGAGCAGTACTTC. It is translated as CASSKPGAGGPASYEQYF.

The chain has TRBV6-1 and TRBJ2-5, with D uncertain. Trimming left V 1 base short and J 4 bases short, with 7 bases between. Germline V lookup: CDR1 MNHNS, CDR2 SASEGT. The CDR3 has 13 residues. The CDR3 nucleotides are TGTGCCAGCAGTGAAGGTGTGCGAGAGACCCAGTACTTC. Amino acid sequence: CASSEGVRETQYF.

This clone was picked up one time. The rearrangement uses TRBV7-2 and TRBJ1-1, with D perhaps TRBD1 (5 bases). CDR1 and CDR2 from the germline V gene are SGHTA and FQGNSA. V dropped 3 bases and J dropped 3 bases, with 14 bases sitting between them. CDR3 length: 15 residues. The CDR3 protein is CASSLTVLPYTEAFF. The CDR3 bases are TGTGCCAGCAGCTTGACAGTTTTACCGTACACTGAAGCTTTCTTT.

The V call is TRBV7-2, the J call TRBJ2-1, with 8 positions matching TRBD1. The CDR3 is 16 amino acids. V shed 2 bases, J shed 5 bases, and the junction held 8 bases outside the gene matches. The V gene's germline CDR1 is SGHTA and CDR2 FQGNSA. The CDR3 region is CASSLSAGGADNEQFF. The CDR3 coding sequence is TGTGCCAGCAGCTTAAGTGCAGGGGGCGCGGACAATGAGCAGTTCTTC.

CDR3 bases: TGTGCCAGCAGCTTGTTTGCGGGGGGGCCGACCGAGCAGTACTTC. Residues: CASSLFAGGPTEQYF. The rearrangement links TRBV5-6 to TRBJ2-7; 9 positions match TRBD2. Germline V gene lookup returns CDR1 SGHDT and CDR2 YYEEEE. The CDR3 contains 15 residues. Trimming at V came to 1 base and at J to 6 bases, leaving 8 bases not matched to a gene.

The chain has TRBV11-2 and TRBJ2-1; TRBD2 aligns across 11 bases. The CDR3 loop spans 15 amino acids. Unmatched junction bases numbered 8, after V lost 7 bases and J lost 6 bases. The germline CDR1 and CDR2 sequences are SGHAT and FQNNGV. CDR3 nucleotides: TGTGCCAGCATCTTCACTAGCGGGGGAGTCAATGAGCAGTTCTTC. Amino acid sequence: CASIFTSGGVNEQFF.

The chain links TRBV24-1 to TRBJ2-3, with unresolved D. Germline CDR1 reads KGHDR; CDR2 reads SFDVKD. V lost 1 base and J lost 5, with 3 bases in between. This CDR3 has 12 amino acids. This CDR3 is CATSDFLDTQYF. CDR3 bases: TGTGCCACCAGTGATTTCCTAGATACGCAGTATTTT.

This chain links TRBV6-5 with TRBJ2-2; TRBD2 matches at 10 bases. The germline V gene encodes CDR1 MNHEY and CDR2 SVGAGI. The CDR3 covers 16 residues. V lost 4 bases to trimming and J lost 1 base; unmatched junction nucleotides: 3. The CDR3 is CASSLRTSGNTGELFF. The DNA for the CDR3 is TGTGCCAGCAGTTTGCGGACTAGCGGGAACACCGGGGAGCTGTTTTTT.